The 29 T cell receptor beta chains reported below all come from one sample, sequenced in a study of shared clonotypes between healthy human individuals. Assay: immunoSEQ multiplex PCR; the TCRdb copy retains only in-frame clones and omits some. The sample lists approximately 470,000 clones; 81% were seen once. The specimen was PBMCs. The source is a woman between 40 and 50 years old in good health. Some clones in this sample may be carry-over from other donors' samples.

The chain employs TRBV28 and TRBJ2-1; the match to TRBD2 covers 7 bases. The ends lost 8 bases at V and 1 base at J; junction bases unmatched: 8. The CDR3 has 15 amino acids. In germline, CDR1 is MDHEN, CDR2 SYDVKM. The CDR3 region has the DNA TGTGCCAGCCAAACCCTCGGGGGGTCCTACAATGAGCAGTTCTTC. Its translation: CASQTLGGSYNEQFF. The entire variable domain, with the rest obtained from reference TRBV28 and TRBJ2-1, is as follows: DVKVTQSSRYLVKRTGEKVFLECVQDMDHENMFWYRQDPGLGLRLIYFSYDVKMKEKGDIPEGYSVSREKKERFSLILESASTNQTSMYLCASQTLGGSYNEQFFGPGTRLTVL.

This chain connects TRBV7-9 to TRBJ2-7, with 7 bases aligning to TRBD2. CDR1 SEHNR and CDR2 FQNEAQ come from the germline V gene (reference sequence). V lost 2 bases to trimming and J lost 3 bases; unmatched junction nucleotides: 13. The CDR3 has 17 amino acids. The CDR3, as DNA: TGTGCCAGCAGCTTACGAGTCCCGACTAGCCCAAACTACGAGCAGTACTTC. This codes for CASSLRVPTSPNYEQYF.

As to this clone: A single base is all that separates this from a far larger clone, so a read error is likely. The chain has TRBV27 and TRBJ2-7; D gene ambiguous. The V gene's germline CDR1 is MNHEY and CDR2 SMNVEV (reference sequence). Trimming pared 5 bases from V and 2 bases from J, leaving 7 bases between. The CDR3 is 12 amino acids. In DNA, the CDR3 is TGTGCCAGCAGTGATTTGCCCTACGAGCAGTACTTC. This sequence encodes CASSDLPYEQYF.

In this sample, this clone turned up once. This chain uses TRBV2 with TRBJ2-5, with D tentatively TRBD1 or TRBD2 (5 bases each). V was shortened by 0 bases and J by 4 bases, with 18 bases between the two germline ends. CDR3 length: 17 residues. From germline, CDR1 is SNHLY and CDR2 FYNNEI. The CDR3 is CASSEAGGRRLSETQYF. The CDR3 region has the DNA TGTGCCAGCAGTGAAGCTGGGGGACGGCGGCTTTCAGAGACCCAGTACTTC.

The V and J genes are TRBV30 and TRBJ1-5; 8 nucleotides match TRBD1. The junction had 2 bases not matched to a gene; V was cut back by 1 base and J by 0 bases. CDR1 GTSNPN and CDR2 SVGIG come from the germline V gene (reference sequence). This CDR3 spans 15 amino acids. CDR3 bases: TGTGCCTGGAGTGCGGACAGGGCTAGCAATCAGCCCCAGCATTTT. It yields the protein CAWSADRASNQPQHF. Full variable domain (outside the CDR3, taken from reference TRBV30 and TRBJ1-5): SQTIHQWPATLVQPVGSPLSLECTVEGTSNPNLYWYRQAAGRGLQLLFYSVGIGQISSEVPQNLSASRPQDRQFILSSKKLLLSDSGFYLCAWSADRASNQPQHFGDGTRLSIL.

In the case of this clone: A far larger clone is a single base away, which makes a read error likely. Other DNA sequences in this specimen translate into the identical CDR3. This chain links TRBV6-6 with TRBJ2-4; perhaps TRBD1 as D (6 bases). Germline V gene lookup returns CDR1 MNHNY and CDR2 SVGAGI (reference sequence). The CDR3 spans 15 residues. As DNA, the CDR3 is TGTGCCAGCAGTGCACAGGGCTTAGCCAAAAACATTCAGTACTTT. Protein product: CASSAQGLAKNIQYF.

This clone has at least ten counts. DNA for the CDR3: TGCAGCGTTGGGGGCGGCTCCTACGAGCAGTACTTC. Protein: CSVGGGSYEQYF. V usage is TRBV29-1 and J usage is TRBJ2-5, with a possible D match to TRBD1 (5 bases). Matching the DNA end better, TRBJ2-7 makes the J call doubtful. Per the germline V gene, CDR1 is SQVTM and CDR2 is ANQGSEA. This CDR3 is 12 amino acids long.

In this sample, this clone turned up once. The CDR3 loop is CASSRDQYEQYF. The CDR3 DNA reads TGTGCCAGCAGCCGAGACCAGTACGAGCAGTACTTC. This chain uses TRBV6-6 with TRBJ2-7; D is uncertain. Looked up from germline, CDR1 is MNHNY and CDR2 is SVGAGI (reference sequence). The CDR3 sequence is 12 residues long. V was trimmed by 6 bases and J by 4 bases, leaving 10 bases between them.

Details on this clone: A junction end diverges from the germline sequence, so it may reflect a read error. The V and J genes are TRBV7-7 and TRBJ2-5; 8 bases agree with TRBD1. The length of the CDR3 is 14 residues. Per the germline V gene, CDR1 is SSHAT and CDR2 is FNYEAQ (reference sequence). The chain's CDR3 is CASSLDRVSETQYF. The DNA of the CDR3 is TGTGCTAGCAGCTTGGACAGGGTCTCGGAGACCCAGTACTTC. Complete variable domain (other parts from reference TRBV7-7 and TRBJ2-5): GAGVSQSPRYKVTKRGQDVTLRCDPISSHATLYWYQQALGQGPEFLTYFNYEAQPDKSGLPSDRFSAERPEGSISTLTIQRTEQRDSAMYRCASSLDRVSETQYFGPGTRLLVL.

This clone was found once. The rearrangement uses TRBV2 and TRBJ1-1; D may be TRBD1 (5 bases). The ends were cut back, 6 bases at V and 0 bases at J, with 11 bases in the middle. Germline-derived CDR1 and CDR2 are SNHLY and FYNNEI. The CDR3 has 14 residues. This CDR3 reads CASSEWGVNTEAFF. In nucleotides, the CDR3 is TGTGCCAGCAGCGAGTGGGGCGTGAACACTGAAGCTTTCTTT. The complete variable domain, with remaining parts taken from reference TRBV2 and TRBJ1-1, reads EPEVTQTPSHQVTQMGQEVILRCVPISNHLYFYWYRQILGQKVEFLVSFYNNEISEKSEIFDDQFSVERPDGSNFTLKIRSTKLEDSAMYFCASSEWGVNTEAFFGQGTRLTVV.

The rearrangement links TRBV7-3 to TRBJ2-1, with 9 bases matching TRBD2. V was clipped by 5 bases and J by 6 bases; unmatched bases: 8. Germline CDR1 reads SGHTA; CDR2 reads FQGTGA. The CDR3 loop spans 15 amino acids. CDR3 sequence (DNA): TGTGCCAGCAGCCCTCGGCGGGAGGGTTCCAATGAGCAGTTCTTC. This encodes CASSPRREGSNEQFF.

The J gene is TRBJ2-1, the V gene TRBV2, with D unclear. Germline values: CDR1 SNHLY, CDR2 FYNNEI. The CDR3 covers 15 residues. Trimming stripped 2 bases from V and 3 bases from J, with 11 bases between. CDR3 sequence: CASSESAWDYNEQFF. Written as DNA, the CDR3 is TGTGCCAGCAGTGAATCAGCCTGGGACTACAATGAGCAGTTCTTC.

With respect to this clone: A far larger clone differs by one base, so this is likely a read error. CDR3 sequence: CASSLAGADTESFF. The CDR3 DNA reads as TGCGCCAGCAGCTTGGCGGGGGCGGACACTGAATCTTTCTTT. The chain employs TRBV5-1 and TRBJ1-1; the D gene is possibly TRBD1 (6 bases). CDR3 length: 14 residues. Germline lookup yields CDR1 SGHRS and CDR2 YFSETQ.

The V gene is TRBV30, the J gene TRBJ2-1; D might be TRBD1 or TRBD2, each matching 7 bases. The CDR3 length is 13 residues. Germline V CDR1 and CDR2: GTSNPN, SVGIG (reference sequence). Trimming cost V 3 bases and J 8 bases, with 14 bases left between them. The chain's CDR3 is CAWSRRGTDEQFF. Here the CDR3 DNA reads TGTGCCTGGAGCCGGCGGGGGACAGATGAGCAGTTCTTC.

In the case of this clone: Other DNA sequences in this specimen translate into the identical CDR3. The chain combines TRBV4-3 with TRBJ1-2; D may be TRBD1 (5 bases). V lost 4 bases to trimming and J lost 8 bases, with 14 bases between them. Germline CDR1 LGHNA, CDR2 YSLEER. This CDR3 contains 13 residues. The CDR3 DNA follows: TGCGCCAGCAGCCCGACCGGGGGAAGAGGCTACACCTTC. Its translation: CASSPTGGRGYTF.

The J gene is TRBJ2-5, the V gene TRBV15; D might be TRBD2 (6 bases). The CDR3 runs 15 residues. The V and J ends lost 3 bases and 4 bases respectively, with 15 bases between them. In germline, CDR1 is LNHNV, CDR2 YYDKDF (reference sequence). DNA for the CDR3: TGTGCCACCAGCAGCCCGACTAGAAACTCAGAGACCCAGTACTTC. It encodes CATSSPTRNSETQYF.

With respect to this clone: A read error likely explains this, since a far larger clone differs by one base. The sample contains more than one DNA sequence encoding this CDR3. The chain combines TRBV28 with TRBJ2-6; maybe TRBD1 (8 bases). The CDR3 spans 16 residues. Trimming cost V 10 bases and J 0 bases, with 16 bases left between them. Germline CDR1 MDHEN, CDR2 SYDVKM. For the CDR3, the DNA is TGTGCCACTTCACAGGGGGGGATCTCTGGGGCCAACGTCCTGACTTTC. Translating it yields CATSQGGISGANVLTF.

The genes are TRBV7-2 and TRBJ2-7, with D unresolved. Germline-derived CDR1 and CDR2 are SGHTA and FQGNSA. The CDR3 runs to 13 residues. V was clipped by 5 bases and J by 7 bases, with 15 bases between them. CDR3 nucleotides: TGTGCCAGCAGCATTCCAACTCTGGGGGAGCAGTACTTC. It is translated as CASSIPTLGEQYF.

The chain combines TRBV15 with TRBJ2-2, with unresolved D. V was cut by 1 base and J by 3 bases, with 3 bases left in between. Germline lookup yields CDR1 LNHNV and CDR2 YYDKDF (reference sequence). The CDR3 sequence is 13 residues long. The CDR3 bases are TGTGCCACCAGCAGAGGGGACACCGGGGAGCTGTTTTTT. As protein: CATSRGDTGELFF.

Here the CDR3 reads CASSRPVAGGGVDTQYF. The DNA for the CDR3 is TGTGCCAGCAGCAGGCCCGTTGCAGGGGGCGGGGTCGATACGCAGTATTTT. The rearrangement joins TRBV5-4 to TRBJ2-3; 8 nucleotides agree with TRBD1. The germline V gene has CDR1 SGHNT and CDR2 YYREEE (reference sequence). This CDR3 is 17 amino acids long. V shed 4 bases and J 6 bases; nucleotides not matched to a gene: 16.

The V and J genes are TRBV4-2 and TRBJ2-5, with TRBD2 as a possible D gene (5 bases). V gave up 2 bases and J gave up 5 bases, with 18 bases separating them. The CDR3 consists of 16 residues. The V gene's germline CDR1 is LGHNA and CDR2 YNFKEQ. The CDR3 is CASSQQTGRVGETQYF. The DNA for the CDR3 is TGTGCCAGCAGCCAACAAACGGGAAGGGTTGGCGAGACCCAGTACTTC.

This clone was detected ten times or more. This chain uses TRBV27 with TRBJ1-5; D gene uncertain. Germline V gene sequence: CDR1 MNHEY, CDR2 SMNVEV (reference sequence). This CDR3 comprises 13 residues. Trimming shortened V by 2 bases and J by 5 bases, and 7 bases separated the two germline ends. For the CDR3, the DNA is TGTGCCAGCAGTTTAGTTAGGGATCAGCCCCAGCATTTT. Translated, it gives CASSLVRDQPQHF.

Concerning this clone itself: The junction and the germline gene differ at one end; a read error may be behind it. This sequence joins TRBV27 and TRBJ2-7, with D possibly being TRBD1 or TRBD2 (5 bases each). Germline lookup yields CDR1 MNHEY and CDR2 SMNVEV (reference sequence). The CDR3 has 14 residues. CDR3 sequence: CASSWGTLSNEQYF. In DNA, the CDR3 is TGTGCCAGCAGTTGGGGGACCCTCTCCAACGAGCAGTACTTC.

To note about this clone: Given a far larger clone just one base away, this is likely a sequencing read error. The chain joins TRBV18 to TRBJ1-1; no reliable D call. The germline CDR1 and CDR2 sequences are KGHSH and LQKENI. This CDR3 spans 14 amino acids. CDR3: CASPPASLNTEAFF. Here the CDR3 DNA reads TGTGCCAGCCCACCAGCCAGCCTGAACACTGAAGCTTTCTTT.

Comment on this clone: A far larger clone lies a single base away; this is likely a read error. Other DNA variants within this sample encode the same CDR3. The chain has TRBV27 and TRBJ2-2; D could derive from TRBD1 or TRBD2 (5 bases each). The V gene lost 5 bases and the J gene lost 3 bases, with 16 bases spanning the gap. Looked up from germline, CDR1 is MNHEY and CDR2 is SMNVEV (reference sequence). CDR3 length equals 16 residues. The DNA for the CDR3 is TGTGCCAGCAGTAAAACCGGGACGCAATACACCGGGGAGCTGTTTTTT. It translates to CASSKTGTQYTGELFF.

The chain combines TRBV5-4 with TRBJ2-6, with D maybe TRBD2 (6 bases). V was cut by 5 bases and J by 3 bases, with 15 bases left in between. Germline CDR1 reads SGHNT; CDR2 reads YYREEE (reference sequence). This CDR3 comprises 16 residues. The CDR3 DNA follows: TGTGCCAGCAGTAAATTGGGCGGGGTTGGGGCCAACGTCCTGACTTTC. It specifies CASSKLGGVGANVLTF.

The rearrangement links TRBV19 to TRBJ1-1; 7 bases are a match to TRBD1. Germline V gene lookup returns CDR1 LNHDA and CDR2 SQIVND (reference sequence). The CDR3 consists of 14 residues. The V segment lost 6 bases and the J segment 3 bases; nucleotides outside the gene matches: 7. CDR3: CASRRGLGYTEAFF. The CDR3 region has the DNA TGTGCCAGTAGGAGGGGGCTGGGATACACTGAAGCTTTCTTT.

This chain connects TRBV25-1 to TRBJ2-7; D possibly corresponds to TRBD1 (6 bases). Trimming pared 4 bases from V and 6 bases from J, leaving 22 bases between. CDR1 is MGHDK, CDR2 SYGVNS, per germline. There are 16 residues in the CDR3. This chain's CDR3 is CASSAEGRTDSFEQYF. In DNA form, the CDR3 reads TGTGCCAGCAGTGCAGAGGGAAGGACAGACTCATTCGAGCAGTACTTC.

The chain joins TRBV11-3 to TRBJ2-1; weak D call: TRBD1 (5 bases). Germline lookup yields CDR1 SGHNT and CDR2 YENEEA. With 3 bases removed from V and 10 bases from J, the gap between germline ends came to 13 bases. The CDR3 runs 13 residues. The CDR3 DNA is TGTGCCAGCAGCTTGGACCAAGCAGGGGAGCAGTTCTTC. This gives the protein CASSLDQAGEQFF.